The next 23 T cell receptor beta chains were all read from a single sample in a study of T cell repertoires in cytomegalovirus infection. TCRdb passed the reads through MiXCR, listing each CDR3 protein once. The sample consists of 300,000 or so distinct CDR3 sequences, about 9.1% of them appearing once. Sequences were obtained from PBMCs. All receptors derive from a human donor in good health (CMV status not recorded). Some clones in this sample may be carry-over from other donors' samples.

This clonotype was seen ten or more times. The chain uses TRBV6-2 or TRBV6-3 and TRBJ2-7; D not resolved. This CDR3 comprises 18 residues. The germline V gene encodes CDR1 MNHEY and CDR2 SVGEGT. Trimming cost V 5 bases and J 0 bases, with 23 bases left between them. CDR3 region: CASSRPTGLPWSSYEQYV. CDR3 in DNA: TGTGCCAGCAGTCGACCTACCGGCCTACCATGGAGCTCCTACGAGCAGTACGTC.

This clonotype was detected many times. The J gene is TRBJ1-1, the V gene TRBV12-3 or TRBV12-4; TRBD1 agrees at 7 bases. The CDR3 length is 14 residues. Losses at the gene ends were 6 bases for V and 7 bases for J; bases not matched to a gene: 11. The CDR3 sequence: CASRIRGRTDEAFF. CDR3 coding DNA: TGTGCCAGCAGGATCAGGGGGAGAACAGATGAAGCTTTCTTT.

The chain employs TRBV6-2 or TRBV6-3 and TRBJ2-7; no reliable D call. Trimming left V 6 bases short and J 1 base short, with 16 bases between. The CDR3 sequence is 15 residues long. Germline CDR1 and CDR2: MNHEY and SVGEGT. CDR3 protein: CASSALELGSYEQYV. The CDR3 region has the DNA TGTGCCAGCAGCGCTTTGGAATTAGGTTCCTACGAGCAGTACGTC.

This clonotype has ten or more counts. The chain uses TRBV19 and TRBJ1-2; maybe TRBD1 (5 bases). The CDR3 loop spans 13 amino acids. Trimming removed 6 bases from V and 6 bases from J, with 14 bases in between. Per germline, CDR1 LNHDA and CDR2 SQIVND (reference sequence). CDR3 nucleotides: TGTGCCAGTAGACAGACGGGACTTAATGGCTACACCTTC. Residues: CASRQTGLNGYTF.

The CDR3 nucleotides read TGTGCCAGCAGTTTAAGGGGTAGGGGCACAAATCAGCCCCAGCATTTT. It codes for CASSLRGRGTNQPQHF. V usage is TRBV28 and J usage is TRBJ1-5, with a possible D match to TRBD1 (5 bases). Trimming took 2 bases from V and 4 from J, leaving 15 bases between them. Germline V gene data show CDR1 as MDHEN and CDR2 as SYDVKM. The CDR3 sequence is 16 residues long.

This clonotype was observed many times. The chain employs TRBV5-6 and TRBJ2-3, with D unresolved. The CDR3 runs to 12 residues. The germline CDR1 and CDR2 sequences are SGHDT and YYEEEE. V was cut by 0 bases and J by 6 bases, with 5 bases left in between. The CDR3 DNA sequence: TGTGCCAGCAGCTTGGCCGTGGATACGCAGTATTTT. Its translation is CASSLAVDTQYF.

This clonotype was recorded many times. Here the CDR3 DNA reads TGTGCCAGCAGCAGCGCTCGGAACACAGATACGCAGTATTTT. Translated, it gives CASSSARNTDTQYF. The chain combines TRBV11-2 with TRBJ2-3; D not resolved. Per germline, CDR1 SGHAT and CDR2 FQNNGV. There are 14 residues in the CDR3. Trimming removed 5 bases at V and 2 bases at J, with 11 bases between.

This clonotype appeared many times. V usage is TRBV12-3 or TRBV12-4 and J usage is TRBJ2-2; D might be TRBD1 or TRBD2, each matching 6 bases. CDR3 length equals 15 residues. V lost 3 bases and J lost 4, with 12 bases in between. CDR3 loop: CASSFGGLGTGELFF. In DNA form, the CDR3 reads TGTGCCAGCAGTTTCGGGGGCCTGGGCACCGGGGAGCTGTTTTTT.

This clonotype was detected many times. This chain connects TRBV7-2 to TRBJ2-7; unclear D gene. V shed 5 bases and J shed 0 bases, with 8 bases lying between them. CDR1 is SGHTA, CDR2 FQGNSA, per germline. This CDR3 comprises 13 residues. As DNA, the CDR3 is TGTGCCAGCAGCCCACCTAGCTCCTACGAGCAGTACTTC. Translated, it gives CASSPPSSYEQYF.

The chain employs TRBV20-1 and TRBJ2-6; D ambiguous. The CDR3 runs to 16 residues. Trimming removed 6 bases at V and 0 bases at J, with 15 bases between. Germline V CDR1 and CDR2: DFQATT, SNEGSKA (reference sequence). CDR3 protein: CSAIDKPSSGANVLTF. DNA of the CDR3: TGCAGTGCCATTGACAAGCCCTCCTCTGGGGCCAACGTCCTGACTTTC.

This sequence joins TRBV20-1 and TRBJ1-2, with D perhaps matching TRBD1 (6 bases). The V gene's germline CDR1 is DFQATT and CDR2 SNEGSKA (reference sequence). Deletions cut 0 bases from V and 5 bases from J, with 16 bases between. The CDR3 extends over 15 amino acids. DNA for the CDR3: TGCAGTGCTAGAGATCCTGGACAGACCGCTTATGGCTACACCTTC. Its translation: CSARDPGQTAYGYTF.

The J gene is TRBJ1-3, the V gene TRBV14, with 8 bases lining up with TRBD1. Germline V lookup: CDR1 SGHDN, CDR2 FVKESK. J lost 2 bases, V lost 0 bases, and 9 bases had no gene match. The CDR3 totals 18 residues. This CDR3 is CASSQEGFSDRAGNTIYF. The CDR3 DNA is TGTGCCAGCAGCCAAGAAGGCTTTTCGGACAGGGCTGGAAACACCATATATTTT.

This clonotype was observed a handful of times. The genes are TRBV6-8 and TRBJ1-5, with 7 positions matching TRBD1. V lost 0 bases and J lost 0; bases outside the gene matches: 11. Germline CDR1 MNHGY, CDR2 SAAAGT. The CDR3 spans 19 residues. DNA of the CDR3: TGTGCCAGCAGTTACTCGAGGGACAGAAACGAACCTAGCAATCAGCCCCAGCATTTT. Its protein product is CASSYSRDRNEPSNQPQHF.

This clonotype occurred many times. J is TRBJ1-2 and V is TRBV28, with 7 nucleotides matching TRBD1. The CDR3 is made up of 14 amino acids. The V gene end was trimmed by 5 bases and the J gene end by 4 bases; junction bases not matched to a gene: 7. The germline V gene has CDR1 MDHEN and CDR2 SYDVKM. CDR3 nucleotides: TGTGCCAGCAGTCCCGGACAGGCGATCTATGGCTACACCTTC. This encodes CASSPGQAIYGYTF.

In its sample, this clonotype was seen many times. This CDR3 is CSAPRLQETQYF. In nucleotides, the CDR3 is TGCAGTGCTCCCCGACTCCAAGAGACCCAGTACTTC. The chain is built from TRBV20-1 and TRBJ2-5; D remains ambiguous. CDR3 length: 12 amino acids. Germline CDR1 and CDR2: DFQATT and SNEGSKA (reference sequence). With 5 bases removed from V and 1 base from J, the gap between germline ends came to 8 bases.

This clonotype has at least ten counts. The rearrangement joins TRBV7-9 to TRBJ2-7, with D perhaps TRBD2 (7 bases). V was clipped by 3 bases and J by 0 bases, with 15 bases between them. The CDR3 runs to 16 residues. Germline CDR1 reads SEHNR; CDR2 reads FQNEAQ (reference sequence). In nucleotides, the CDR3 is TGTGCCAGCAGCTTCGGTGCGGGGGCAAGCTCCTACGAGCAGTACGTC. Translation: CASSFGAGASSYEQYV.

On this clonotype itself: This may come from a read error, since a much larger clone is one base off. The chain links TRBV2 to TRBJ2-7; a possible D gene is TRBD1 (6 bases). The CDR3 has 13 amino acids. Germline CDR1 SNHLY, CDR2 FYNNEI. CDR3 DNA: TGTGCCAGCAGTCTGGACAGTGCCTACAAGCAGTACTTC. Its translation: CASSLDSAYKQYF. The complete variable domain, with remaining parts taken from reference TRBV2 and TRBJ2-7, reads EPEVTQTPSHQVTQMGQEVILRCVPISNHLYFYWYRQILGQKVEFLVSFYNNEISEKSEIFDDQFSVERPDGSNFTLKIRSTKLEDSAMYFCASSLDSAYKQYFGPGTRLTVT.

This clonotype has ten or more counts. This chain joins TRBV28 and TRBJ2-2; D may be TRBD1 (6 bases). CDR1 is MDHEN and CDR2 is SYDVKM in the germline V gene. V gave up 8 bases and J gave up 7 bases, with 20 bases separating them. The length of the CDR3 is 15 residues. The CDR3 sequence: CASLRTVGHGGELFF. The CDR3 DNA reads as TGTGCCAGCCTCCGGACAGTCGGGCATGGCGGGGAGCTGTTTTTT.

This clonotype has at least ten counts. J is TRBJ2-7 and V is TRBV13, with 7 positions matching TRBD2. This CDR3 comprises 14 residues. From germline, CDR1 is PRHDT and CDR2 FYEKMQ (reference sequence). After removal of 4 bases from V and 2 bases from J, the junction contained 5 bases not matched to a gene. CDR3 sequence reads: CASSSRGEAYEQYV. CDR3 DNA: TGTGCCAGCAGCTCCCGGGGGGAAGCCTACGAGCAGTACGTC.

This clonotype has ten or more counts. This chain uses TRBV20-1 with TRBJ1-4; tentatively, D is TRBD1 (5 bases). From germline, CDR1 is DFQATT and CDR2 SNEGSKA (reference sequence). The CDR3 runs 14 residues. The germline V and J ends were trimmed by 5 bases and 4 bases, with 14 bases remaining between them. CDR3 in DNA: TGCAGTGCTCCAAGACAGCTAGTTAATGAAAAACTGTTTTTT. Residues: CSAPRQLVNEKLFF.

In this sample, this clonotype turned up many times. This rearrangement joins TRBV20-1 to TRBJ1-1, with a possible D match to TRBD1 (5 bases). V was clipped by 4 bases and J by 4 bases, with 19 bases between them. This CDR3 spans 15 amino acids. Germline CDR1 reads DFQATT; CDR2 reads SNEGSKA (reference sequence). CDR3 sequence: CSATHPGERTTEAFF. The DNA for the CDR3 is TGCAGTGCTACGCACCCGGGGGAGCGGACCACTGAAGCTTTCTTT.

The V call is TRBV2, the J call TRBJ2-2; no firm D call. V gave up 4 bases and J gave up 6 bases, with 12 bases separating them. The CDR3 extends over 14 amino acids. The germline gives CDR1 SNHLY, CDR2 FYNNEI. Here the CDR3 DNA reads TGTGCCAGCAGTGCAAACGGTCCCCCCGGGGAGCTGTTTTTT. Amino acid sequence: CASSANGPPGELFF.

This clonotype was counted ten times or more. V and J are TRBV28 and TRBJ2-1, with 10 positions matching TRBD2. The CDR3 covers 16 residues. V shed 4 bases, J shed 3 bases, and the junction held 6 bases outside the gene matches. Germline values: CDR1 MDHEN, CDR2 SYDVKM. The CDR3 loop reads CASSSLTSGVYNEQFF. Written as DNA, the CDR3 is TGTGCCAGCAGTTCCCTAACTAGCGGGGTCTACAATGAGCAGTTCTTC.